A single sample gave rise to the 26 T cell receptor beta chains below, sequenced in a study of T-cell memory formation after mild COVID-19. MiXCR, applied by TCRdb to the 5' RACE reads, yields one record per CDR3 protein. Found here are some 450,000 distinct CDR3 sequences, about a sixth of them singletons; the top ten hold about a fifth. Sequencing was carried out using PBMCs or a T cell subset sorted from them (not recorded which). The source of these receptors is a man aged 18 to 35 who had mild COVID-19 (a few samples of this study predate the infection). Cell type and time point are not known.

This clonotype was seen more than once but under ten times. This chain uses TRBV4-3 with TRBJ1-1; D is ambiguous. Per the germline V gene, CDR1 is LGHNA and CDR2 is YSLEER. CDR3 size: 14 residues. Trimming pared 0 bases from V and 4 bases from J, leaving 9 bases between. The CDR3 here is CASSQDIWGTEAFF. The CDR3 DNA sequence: TGCGCCAGCAGCCAAGATATCTGGGGCACTGAAGCTTTCTTT.

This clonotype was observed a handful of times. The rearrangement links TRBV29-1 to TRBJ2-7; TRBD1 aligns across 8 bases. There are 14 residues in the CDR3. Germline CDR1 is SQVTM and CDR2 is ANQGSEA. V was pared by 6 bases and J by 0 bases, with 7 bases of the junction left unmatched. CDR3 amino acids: CSVQTGGSSYEQYF. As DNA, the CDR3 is TGCAGCGTGCAAACAGGGGGAAGCTCCTACGAGCAGTACTTC.

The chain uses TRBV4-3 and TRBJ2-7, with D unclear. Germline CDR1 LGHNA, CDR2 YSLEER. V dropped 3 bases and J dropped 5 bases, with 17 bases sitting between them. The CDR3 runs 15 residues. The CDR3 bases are TGCGCCAGCAGCCAGCCACTTGGAGTAGGTGACGAGCAGTACGTC. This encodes CASSQPLGVGDEQYV.

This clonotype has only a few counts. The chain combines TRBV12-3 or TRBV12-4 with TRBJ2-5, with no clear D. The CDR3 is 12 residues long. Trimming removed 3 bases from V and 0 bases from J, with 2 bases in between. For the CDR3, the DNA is TGTGCCAGCAGTTTTGACCAAGAGACCCAGTACTTC. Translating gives CASSFDQETQYF.

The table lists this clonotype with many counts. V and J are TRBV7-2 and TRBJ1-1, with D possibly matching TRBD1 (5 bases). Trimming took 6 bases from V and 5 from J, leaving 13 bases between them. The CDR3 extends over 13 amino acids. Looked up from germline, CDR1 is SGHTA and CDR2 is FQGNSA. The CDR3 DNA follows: TGTGCCAGCAGTTCTATCAGGGATACTGAAGCTTTCTTT. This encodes CASSSIRDTEAFF.

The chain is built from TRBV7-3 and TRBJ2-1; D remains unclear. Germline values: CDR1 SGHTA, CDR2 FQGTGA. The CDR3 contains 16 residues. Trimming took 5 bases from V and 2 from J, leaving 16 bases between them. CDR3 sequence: CASSAVGGHTYNEQFF. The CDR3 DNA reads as TGTGCCAGCAGCGCCGTCGGTGGTCATACCTACAATGAGCAGTTCTTC.

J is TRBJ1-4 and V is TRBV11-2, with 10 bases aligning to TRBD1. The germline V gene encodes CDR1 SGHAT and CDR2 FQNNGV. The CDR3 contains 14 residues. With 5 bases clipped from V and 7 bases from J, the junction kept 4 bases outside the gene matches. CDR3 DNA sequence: TGTGCCAGCAGCCCGGACAGGGGGGGTGAAAAACTGTTTTTT. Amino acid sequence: CASSPDRGGEKLFF.

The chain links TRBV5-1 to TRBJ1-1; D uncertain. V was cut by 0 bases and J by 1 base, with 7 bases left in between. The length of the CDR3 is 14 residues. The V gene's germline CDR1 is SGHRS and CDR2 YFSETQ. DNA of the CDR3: TGCGCCAGCAGCTTGGAGTCGGCGAACACTGAAGCTTTCTTT. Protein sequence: CASSLESANTEAFF.

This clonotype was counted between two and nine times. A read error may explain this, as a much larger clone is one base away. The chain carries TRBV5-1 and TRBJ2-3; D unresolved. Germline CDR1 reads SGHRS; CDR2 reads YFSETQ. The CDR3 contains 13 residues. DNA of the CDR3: TGCGCCAGCAGTTATTGGGGTTCAGATACGAAGTATTTT. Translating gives CASSYWGSDTKYF.

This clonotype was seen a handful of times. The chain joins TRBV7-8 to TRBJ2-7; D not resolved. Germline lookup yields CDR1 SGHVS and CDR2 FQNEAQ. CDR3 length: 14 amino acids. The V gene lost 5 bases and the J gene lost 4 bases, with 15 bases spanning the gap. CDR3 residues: CASSPRVRNYEQYF. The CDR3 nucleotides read TGTGCCAGCAGCCCGCGCGTCAGGAATTACGAGCAGTACTTC.

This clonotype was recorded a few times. CDR3 protein: CASSQGAAAFF. The CDR3 DNA is TGCGCCAGCAGCCAAGGGGCTGCAGCTTTCTTT. J is TRBJ1-1 and V is TRBV4-3; D unclear. Trimming cost V 1 base and J 10 bases, with 7 bases left between them. Germline CDR1 is LGHNA and CDR2 is YSLEER. The CDR3 is made up of 11 amino acids.

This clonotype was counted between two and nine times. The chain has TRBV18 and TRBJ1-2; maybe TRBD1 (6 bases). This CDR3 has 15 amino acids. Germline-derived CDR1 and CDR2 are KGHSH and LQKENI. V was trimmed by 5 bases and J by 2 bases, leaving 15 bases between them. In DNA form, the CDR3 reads TGTGCCAGCTCATCCGTTGGGGGGGCCAACTATGGCTACACCTTC. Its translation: CASSSVGGANYGYTF.

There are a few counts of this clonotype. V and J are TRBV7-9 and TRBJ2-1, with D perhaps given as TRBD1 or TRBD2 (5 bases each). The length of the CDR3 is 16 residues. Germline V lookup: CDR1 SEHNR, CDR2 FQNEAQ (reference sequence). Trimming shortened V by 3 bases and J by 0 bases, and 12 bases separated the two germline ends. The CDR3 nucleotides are TGTGCCAGCAGCTTCTCCCGGGACGTCTCCTACAATGAGCAGTTCTTC. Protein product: CASSFSRDVSYNEQFF.

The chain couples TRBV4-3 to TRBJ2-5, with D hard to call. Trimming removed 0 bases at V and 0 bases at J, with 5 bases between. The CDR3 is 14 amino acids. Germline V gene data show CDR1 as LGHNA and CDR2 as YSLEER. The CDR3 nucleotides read TGCGCCAGCAGCCAAGATCAGAACCAAGAGACCCAGTACTTC. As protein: CASSQDQNQETQYF.

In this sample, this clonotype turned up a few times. CDR3 in amino acids: CASSYASGNTGELFF. The CDR3 nucleotides are TGTGCCAGCAGTTACGCGAGCGGGAACACCGGGGAGCTGTTTTTT. The chain combines TRBV6-5 with TRBJ2-2; possibly TRBD2 for D (5 bases). This CDR3 is 15 amino acids long. Germline-derived CDR1 and CDR2 are MNHEY and SVGAGI. Trimming took 2 bases from V and 1 from J, leaving 8 bases between them.

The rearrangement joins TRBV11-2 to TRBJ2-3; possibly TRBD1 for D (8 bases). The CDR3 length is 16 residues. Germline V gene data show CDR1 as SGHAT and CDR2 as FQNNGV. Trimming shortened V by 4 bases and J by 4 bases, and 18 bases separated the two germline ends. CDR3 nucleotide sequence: TGTGCCAGCAGCTCGGGAGGTTCAGGGGGCCCAGATACGCAGTATTTT. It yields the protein CASSSGGSGGPDTQYF.

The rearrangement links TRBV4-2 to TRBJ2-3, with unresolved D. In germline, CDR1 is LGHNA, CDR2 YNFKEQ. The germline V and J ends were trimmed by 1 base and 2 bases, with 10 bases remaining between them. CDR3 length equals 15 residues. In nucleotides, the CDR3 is TGTGCCAGCAGCCAAGGACTCCAAAACACAGATACGCAGTATTTT. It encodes CASSQGLQNTDTQYF.

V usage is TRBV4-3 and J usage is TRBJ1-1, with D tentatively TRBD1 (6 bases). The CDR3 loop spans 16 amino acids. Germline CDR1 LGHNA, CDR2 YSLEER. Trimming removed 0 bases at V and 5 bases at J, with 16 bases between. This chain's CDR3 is CASSQDLQGSRTEAFF. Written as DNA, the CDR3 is TGCGCCAGCAGCCAAGATCTACAGGGTTCGCGAACTGAAGCTTTCTTT.

The CDR3 loop reads CASSLGRVSGVAEAFF. CDR3 sequence (DNA): TGTGCCAGCAGCTTAGGTAGGGTCAGTGGGGTCGCTGAAGCTTTCTTT. The V call is TRBV11-1, the J call TRBJ1-1, with no clear D. The CDR3 is 16 residues long. The ends were cut back, 1 base at V and 6 bases at J, with 18 bases in the middle. Germline-derived CDR1 and CDR2 are SGHAT and FQDESV (reference sequence).

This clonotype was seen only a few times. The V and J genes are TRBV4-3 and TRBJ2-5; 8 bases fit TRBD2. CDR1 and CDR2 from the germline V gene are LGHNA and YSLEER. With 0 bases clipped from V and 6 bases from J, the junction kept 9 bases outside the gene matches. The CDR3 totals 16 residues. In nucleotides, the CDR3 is TGCGCCAGCAGCCAAGATGCGCTAGCGGGTGGAAAGACCCAGTACTTC. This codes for CASSQDALAGGKTQYF.

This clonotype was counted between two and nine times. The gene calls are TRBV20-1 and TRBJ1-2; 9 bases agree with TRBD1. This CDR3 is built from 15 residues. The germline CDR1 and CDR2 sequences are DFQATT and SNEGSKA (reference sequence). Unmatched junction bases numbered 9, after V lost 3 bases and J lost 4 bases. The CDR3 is CSARDPKTGGYGYTF. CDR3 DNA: TGCAGTGCTAGGGACCCCAAGACAGGGGGCTATGGCTACACCTTC.

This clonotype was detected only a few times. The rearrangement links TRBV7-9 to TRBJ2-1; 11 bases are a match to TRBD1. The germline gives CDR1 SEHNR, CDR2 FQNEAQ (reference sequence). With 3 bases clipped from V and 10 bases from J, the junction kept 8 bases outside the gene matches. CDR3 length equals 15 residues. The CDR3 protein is CASSFRDRGSFEQFF. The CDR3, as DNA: TGTGCCAGCAGCTTCCGGGACAGGGGGTCTTTCGAGCAGTTCTTC. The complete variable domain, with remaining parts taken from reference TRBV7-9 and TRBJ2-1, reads DTGVSQNPRHKITKRGQNVTFRCDPISEHNRLYWYRQTLGQGPEFLTYFQNEAQLEKSRLLSDRFSAERPKGSFSTLEIQRTEQGDSAMYLCASSFRDRGSFEQFFGPGTRLTVL.

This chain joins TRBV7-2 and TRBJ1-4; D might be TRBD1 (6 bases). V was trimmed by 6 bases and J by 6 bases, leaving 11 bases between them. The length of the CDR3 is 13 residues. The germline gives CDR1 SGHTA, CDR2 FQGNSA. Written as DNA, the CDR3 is TGTGCCAGCAGGGCCGGGGGCCATGAAAAACTGTTTTTT. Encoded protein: CASRAGGHEKLFF.

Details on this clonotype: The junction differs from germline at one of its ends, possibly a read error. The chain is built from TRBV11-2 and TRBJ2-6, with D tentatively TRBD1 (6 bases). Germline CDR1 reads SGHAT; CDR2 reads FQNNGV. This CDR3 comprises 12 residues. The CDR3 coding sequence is TGTGCCAGCAGCCACAGACAGGCCCAAGAGGCTTTC. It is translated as CASSHRQAQEAF.

CDR3 amino acids: CASGEGLVPYEQYF. The CDR3 bases are TGTGCCAGCGGCGAGGGACTAGTCCCCTACGAGCAGTACTTC. The chain carries TRBV6-6 and TRBJ2-7, with 8 nucleotides matching TRBD2. The CDR3 length is 14 residues. The germline V gene encodes CDR1 MNHNY and CDR2 SVGAGI (reference sequence). Trimming removed 8 bases from V and 2 bases from J; junction bases left unmatched: 8.

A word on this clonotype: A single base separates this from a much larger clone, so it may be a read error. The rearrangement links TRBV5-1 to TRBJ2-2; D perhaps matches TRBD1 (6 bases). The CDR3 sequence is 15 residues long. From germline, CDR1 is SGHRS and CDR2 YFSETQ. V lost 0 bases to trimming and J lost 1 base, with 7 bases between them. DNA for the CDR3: TGCGCCAGCAGCTTGGAACAGGGGAACACCGGGGAGCTGTTTTTT. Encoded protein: CASSLEQGNTGELFF.